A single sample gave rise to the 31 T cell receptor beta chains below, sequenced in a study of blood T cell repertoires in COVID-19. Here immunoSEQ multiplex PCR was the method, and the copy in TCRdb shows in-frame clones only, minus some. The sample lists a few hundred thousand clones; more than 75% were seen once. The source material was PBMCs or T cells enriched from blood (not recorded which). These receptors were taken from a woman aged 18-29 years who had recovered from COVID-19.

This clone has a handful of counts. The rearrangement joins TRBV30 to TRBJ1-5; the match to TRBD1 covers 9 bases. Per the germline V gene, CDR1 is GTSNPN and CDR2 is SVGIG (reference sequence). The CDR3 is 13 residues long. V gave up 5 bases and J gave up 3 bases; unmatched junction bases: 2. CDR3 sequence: CAWGTGINQPQHF. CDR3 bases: TGTGCCTGGGGGACAGGGATCAATCAGCCCCAGCATTTT.

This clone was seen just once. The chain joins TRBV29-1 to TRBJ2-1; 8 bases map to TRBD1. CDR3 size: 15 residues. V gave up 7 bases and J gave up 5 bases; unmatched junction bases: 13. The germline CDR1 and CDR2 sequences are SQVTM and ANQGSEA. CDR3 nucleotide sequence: TGCAGCGCAAGGACAGGGAAAGGGTTCGACAATGAGCAGTTCTTC. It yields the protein CSARTGKGFDNEQFF.

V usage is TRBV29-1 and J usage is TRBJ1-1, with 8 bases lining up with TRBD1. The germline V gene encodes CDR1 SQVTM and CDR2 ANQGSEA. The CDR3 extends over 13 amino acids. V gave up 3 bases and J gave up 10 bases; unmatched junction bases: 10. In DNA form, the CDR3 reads TGCAGCGTTGACGGACAGGGTGGGTCTCGAGCTTTCTTT. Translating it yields CSVDGQGGSRAFF.

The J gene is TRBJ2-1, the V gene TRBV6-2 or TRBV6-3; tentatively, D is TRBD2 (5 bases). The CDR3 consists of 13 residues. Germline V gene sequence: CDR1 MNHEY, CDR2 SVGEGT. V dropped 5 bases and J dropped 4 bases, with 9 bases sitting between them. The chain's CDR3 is CASSTGKYNEQFF. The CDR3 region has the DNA TGTGCCAGCAGTACCGGGAAGTACAATGAGCAGTTCTTC.

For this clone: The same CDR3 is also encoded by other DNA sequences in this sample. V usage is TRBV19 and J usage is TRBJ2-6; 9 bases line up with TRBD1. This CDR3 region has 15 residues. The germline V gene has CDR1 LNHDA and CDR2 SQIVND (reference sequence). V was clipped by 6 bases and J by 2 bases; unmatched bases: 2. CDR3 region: CASRRQGAGANVLTF. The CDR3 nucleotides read TGTGCCAGTAGGAGACAGGGGGCTGGGGCCAACGTCCTGACTTTC.

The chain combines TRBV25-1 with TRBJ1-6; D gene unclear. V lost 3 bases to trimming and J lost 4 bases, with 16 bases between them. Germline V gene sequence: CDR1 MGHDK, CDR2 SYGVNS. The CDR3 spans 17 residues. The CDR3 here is CASSDLGGSPYNSPLHF. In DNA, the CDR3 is TGTGCCAGCAGTGATCTAGGTGGGTCCCCTTATAATTCACCCCTCCACTTT.

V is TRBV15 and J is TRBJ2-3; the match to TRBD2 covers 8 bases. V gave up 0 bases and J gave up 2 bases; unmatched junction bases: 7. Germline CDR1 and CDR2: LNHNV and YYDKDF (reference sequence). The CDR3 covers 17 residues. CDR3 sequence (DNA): TGTGCCACCAGCAGAGATTGGGCGGGGGGATTCACAGATACGCAGTATTTT. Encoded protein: CATSRDWAGGFTDTQYF.

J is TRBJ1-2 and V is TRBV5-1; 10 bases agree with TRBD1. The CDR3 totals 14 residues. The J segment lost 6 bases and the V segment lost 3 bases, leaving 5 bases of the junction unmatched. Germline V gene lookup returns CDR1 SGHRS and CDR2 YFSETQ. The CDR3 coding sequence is TGCGCCAGCAGCTCGGACAGGGGGTGGGATGGCTACACCTTC. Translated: CASSSDRGWDGYTF.

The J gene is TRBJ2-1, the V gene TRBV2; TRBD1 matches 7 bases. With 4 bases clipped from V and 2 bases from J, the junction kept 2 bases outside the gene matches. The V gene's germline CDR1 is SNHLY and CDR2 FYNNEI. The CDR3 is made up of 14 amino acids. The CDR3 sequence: CASSGQGPYNEQFF. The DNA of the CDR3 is TGTGCCAGCAGTGGACAGGGCCCCTACAATGAGCAGTTCTTC.

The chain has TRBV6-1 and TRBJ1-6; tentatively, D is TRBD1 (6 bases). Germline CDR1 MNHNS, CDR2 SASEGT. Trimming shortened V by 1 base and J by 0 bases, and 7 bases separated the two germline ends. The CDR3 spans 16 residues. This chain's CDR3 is CASSEVGGSYNSPLHF. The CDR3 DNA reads TGTGCCAGCAGTGAAGTAGGGGGCTCCTATAATTCACCCCTCCACTTT.

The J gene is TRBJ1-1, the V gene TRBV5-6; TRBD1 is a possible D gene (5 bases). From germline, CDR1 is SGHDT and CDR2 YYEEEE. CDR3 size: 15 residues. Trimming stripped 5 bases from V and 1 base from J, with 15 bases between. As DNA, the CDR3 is TGTGCCAGCAGTCGCCCTACAGGACCGAACACTGAAGCTTTCTTT. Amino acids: CASSRPTGPNTEAFF.

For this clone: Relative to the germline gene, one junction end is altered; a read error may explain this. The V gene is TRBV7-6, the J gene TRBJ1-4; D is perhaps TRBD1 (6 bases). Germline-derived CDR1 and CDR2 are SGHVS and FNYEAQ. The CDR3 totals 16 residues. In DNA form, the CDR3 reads TGTGCCAGCAGCTTAGAACTTGGGACAACGAATGAAAAACTGTTTTTT. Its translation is CASSLELGTTNEKLFF.

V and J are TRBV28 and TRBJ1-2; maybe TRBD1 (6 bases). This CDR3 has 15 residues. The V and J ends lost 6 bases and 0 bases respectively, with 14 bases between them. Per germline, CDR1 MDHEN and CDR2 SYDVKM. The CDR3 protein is CASRKRQEANYGYTF. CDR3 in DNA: TGTGCCAGCAGAAAAAGACAGGAAGCTAACTATGGCTACACCTTC.

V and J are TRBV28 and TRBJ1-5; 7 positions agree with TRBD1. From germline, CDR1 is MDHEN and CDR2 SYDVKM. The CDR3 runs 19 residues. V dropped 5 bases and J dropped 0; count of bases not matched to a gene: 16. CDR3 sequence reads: CASSPPDRPPIYSNQPQHF. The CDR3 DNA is TGTGCCAGCAGTCCCCCGGACAGGCCGCCGATTTATAGCAATCAGCCCCAGCATTTT.

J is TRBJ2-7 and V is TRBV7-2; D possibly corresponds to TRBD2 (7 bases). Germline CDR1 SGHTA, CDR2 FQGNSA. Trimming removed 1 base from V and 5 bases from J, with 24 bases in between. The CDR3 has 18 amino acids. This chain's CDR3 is CASSLVVGGASGRNEQYF. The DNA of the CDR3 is TGTGCCAGCAGCTTAGTCGTTGGGGGGGCAAGTGGTAGGAACGAGCAGTACTTC.

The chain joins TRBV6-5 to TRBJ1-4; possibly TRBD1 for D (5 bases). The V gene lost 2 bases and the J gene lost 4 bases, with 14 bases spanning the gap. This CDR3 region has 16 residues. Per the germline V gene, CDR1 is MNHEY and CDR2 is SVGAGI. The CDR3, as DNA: TGTGCCAGCAGTTACCCCCCCGGGGGGGTTAATGAAAAACTGTTTTTT. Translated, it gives CASSYPPGGVNEKLFF.

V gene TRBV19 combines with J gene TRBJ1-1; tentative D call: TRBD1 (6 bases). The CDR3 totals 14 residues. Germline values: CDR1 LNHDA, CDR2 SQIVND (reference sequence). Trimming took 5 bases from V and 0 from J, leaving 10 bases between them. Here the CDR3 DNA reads TGTGCCAGTAGTTCCGGGACACTGAACACTGAAGCTTTCTTT. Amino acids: CASSSGTLNTEAFF.

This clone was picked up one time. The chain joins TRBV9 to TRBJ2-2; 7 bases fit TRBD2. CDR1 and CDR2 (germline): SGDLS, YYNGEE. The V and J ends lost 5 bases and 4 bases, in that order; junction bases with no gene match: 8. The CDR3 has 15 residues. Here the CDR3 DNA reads TGTGCCAGCAGTTACAGCGGGGCCCTCACCGGGGAGCTGTTTTTT. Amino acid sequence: CASSYSGALTGELFF.

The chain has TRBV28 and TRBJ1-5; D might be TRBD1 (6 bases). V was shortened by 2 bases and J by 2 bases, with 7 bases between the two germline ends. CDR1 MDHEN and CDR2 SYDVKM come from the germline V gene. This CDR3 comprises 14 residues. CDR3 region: CASSLGQRNQPQHF. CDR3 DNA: TGTGCCAGCAGTTTAGGACAGCGCAATCAGCCCCAGCATTTT.

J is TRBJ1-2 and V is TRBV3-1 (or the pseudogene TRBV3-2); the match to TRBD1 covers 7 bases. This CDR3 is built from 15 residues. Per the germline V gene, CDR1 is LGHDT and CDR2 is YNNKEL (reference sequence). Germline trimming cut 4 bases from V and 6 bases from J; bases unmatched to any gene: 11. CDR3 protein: CASSRTYRGKDGYTF. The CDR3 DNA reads TGTGCCAGCAGCCGAACCTACAGGGGAAAGGATGGCTACACCTTC.

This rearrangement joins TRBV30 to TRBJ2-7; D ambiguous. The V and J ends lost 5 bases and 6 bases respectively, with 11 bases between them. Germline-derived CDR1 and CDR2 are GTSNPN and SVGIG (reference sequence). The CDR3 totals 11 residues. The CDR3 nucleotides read TGTGCCTGGGGCAGAACAACCGAGCAGTACTTC. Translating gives CAWGRTTEQYF.

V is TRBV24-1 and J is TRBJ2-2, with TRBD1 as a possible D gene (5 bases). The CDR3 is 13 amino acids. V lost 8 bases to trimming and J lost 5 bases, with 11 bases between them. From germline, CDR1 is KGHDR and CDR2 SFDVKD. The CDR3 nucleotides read TGTGCCACCATGGCAGGGAAAACCGGGGAGCTGTTTTTT. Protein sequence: CATMAGKTGELFF.

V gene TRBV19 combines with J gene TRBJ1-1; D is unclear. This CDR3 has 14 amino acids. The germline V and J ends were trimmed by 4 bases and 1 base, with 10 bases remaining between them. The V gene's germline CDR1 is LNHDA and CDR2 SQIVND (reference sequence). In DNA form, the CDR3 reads TGTGCCAGTAGTAGAATACAGCAGAACACTGAAGCTTTCTTT. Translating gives CASSRIQQNTEAFF.

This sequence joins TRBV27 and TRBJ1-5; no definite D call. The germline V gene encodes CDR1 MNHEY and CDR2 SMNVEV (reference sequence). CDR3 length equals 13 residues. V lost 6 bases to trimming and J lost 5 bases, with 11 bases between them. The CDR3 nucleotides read TGTGCCAGCAGCCACCAGGTACATCAGCCCCAGCATTTT. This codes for CASSHQVHQPQHF.

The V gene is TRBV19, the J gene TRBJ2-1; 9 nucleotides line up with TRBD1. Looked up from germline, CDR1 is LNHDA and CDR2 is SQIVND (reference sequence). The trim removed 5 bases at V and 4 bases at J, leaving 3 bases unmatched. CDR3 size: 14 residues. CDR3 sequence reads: CASSLGQGYNEQFF. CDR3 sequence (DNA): TGTGCCAGTAGTTTAGGACAGGGGTACAATGAGCAGTTCTTC.

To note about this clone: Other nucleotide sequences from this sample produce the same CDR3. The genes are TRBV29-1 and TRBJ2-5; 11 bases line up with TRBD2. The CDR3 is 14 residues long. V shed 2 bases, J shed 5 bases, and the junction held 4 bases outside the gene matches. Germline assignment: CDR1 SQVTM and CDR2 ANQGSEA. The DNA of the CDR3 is TGCAGCGTTGAACTAGCGGGGGGACGGGAGACCCAGTACTTC. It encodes CSVELAGGRETQYF.

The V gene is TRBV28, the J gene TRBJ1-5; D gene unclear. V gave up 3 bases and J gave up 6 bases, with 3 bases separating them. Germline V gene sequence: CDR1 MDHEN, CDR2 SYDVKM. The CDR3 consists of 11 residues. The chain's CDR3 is CASSFRQPQHF. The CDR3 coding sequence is TGTGCCAGCAGTTTTCGTCAGCCCCAGCATTTT.

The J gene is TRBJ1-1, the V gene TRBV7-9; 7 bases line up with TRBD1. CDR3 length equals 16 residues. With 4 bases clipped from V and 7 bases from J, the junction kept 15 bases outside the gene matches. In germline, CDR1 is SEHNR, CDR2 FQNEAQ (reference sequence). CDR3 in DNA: TGTGCCAGCAGCTCCCCCGTGGAGGGGGCGAATCTTGAAGCTTTCTTT. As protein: CASSSPVEGANLEAFF.

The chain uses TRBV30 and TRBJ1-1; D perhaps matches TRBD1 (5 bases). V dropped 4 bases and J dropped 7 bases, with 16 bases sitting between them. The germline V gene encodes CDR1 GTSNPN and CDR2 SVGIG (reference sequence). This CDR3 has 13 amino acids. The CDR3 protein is CAWTNGGNSEAFF. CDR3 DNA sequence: TGTGCCTGGACAAACGGGGGGAATAGTGAAGCTTTCTTT.

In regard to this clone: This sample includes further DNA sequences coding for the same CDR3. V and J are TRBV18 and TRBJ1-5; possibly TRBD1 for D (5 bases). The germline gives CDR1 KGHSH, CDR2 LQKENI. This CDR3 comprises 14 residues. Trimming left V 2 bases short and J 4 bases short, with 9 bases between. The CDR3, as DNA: TGTGCCAGCTCACCAACGGGGGGAAATCAGCCCCAGCATTTT. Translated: CASSPTGGNQPQHF.

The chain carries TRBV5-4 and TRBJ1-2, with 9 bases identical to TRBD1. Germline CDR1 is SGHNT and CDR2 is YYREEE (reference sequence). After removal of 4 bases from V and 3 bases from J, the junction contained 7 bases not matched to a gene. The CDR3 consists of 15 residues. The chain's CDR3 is CASSLQGAGDYGYTF. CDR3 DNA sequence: TGTGCCAGCAGCCTACAGGGGGCAGGGGACTATGGCTACACCTTC.